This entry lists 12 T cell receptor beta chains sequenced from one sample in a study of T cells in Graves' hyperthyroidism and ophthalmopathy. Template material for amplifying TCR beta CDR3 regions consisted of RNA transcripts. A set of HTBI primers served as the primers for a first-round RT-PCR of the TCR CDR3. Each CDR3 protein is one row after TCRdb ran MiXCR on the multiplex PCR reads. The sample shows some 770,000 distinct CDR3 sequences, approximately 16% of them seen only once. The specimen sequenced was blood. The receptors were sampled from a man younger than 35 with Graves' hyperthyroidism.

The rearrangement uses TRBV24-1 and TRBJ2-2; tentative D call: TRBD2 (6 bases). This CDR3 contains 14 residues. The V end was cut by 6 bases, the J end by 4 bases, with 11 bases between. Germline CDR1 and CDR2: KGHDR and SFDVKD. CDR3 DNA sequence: TGTGCCACCAGTCCGGGACTTGTCACCGGGGAGCTGTTTTTT. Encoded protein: CATSPGLVTGELFF.

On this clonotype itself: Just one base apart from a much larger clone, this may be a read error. This chain's CDR3 is CASSLPYTEALF. The CDR3 bases are TGTGCCAGCAGTTTGCCGTACACTGAAGCTCTCTTT. The chain combines TRBV28 with TRBJ1-1; no reliable D call. The CDR3 is 12 amino acids. Germline CDR1 reads MDHEN; CDR2 reads SYDVKM.

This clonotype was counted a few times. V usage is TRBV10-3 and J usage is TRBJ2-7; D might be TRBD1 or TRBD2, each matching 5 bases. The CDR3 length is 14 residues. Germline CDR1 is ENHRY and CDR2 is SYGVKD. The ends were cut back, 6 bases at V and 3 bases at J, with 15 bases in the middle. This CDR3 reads CAISGDRASYEQYF. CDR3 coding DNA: TGTGCCATCAGCGGGGACCGCGCCAGCTACGAGCAGTACTTC.

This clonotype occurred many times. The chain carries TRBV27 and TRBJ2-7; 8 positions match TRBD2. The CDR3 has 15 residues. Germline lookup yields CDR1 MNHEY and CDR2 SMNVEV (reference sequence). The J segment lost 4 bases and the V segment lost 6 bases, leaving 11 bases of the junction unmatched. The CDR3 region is CASSQRGGSQYEQYF. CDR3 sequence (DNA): TGTGCCAGCAGCCAACGCGGGGGGTCACAGTACGAGCAGTACTTC.

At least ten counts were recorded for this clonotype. Here the CDR3 DNA reads TGTGCCTGGGGGACAGTTCAAGAGACCCAGTACTTC. It translates to CAWGTVQETQYF. The rearrangement uses TRBV30 and TRBJ2-5; 7 nucleotides match TRBD1. There are 12 residues in the CDR3. The V segment lost 5 bases and the J segment 2 bases; nucleotides outside the gene matches: 2. The V gene's germline CDR1 is GTSNPN and CDR2 SVGIG (reference sequence).

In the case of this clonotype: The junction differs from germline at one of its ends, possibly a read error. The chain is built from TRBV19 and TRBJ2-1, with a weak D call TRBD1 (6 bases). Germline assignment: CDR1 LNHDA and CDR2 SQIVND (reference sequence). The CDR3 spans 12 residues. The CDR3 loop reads CLRDTLYNEQFF. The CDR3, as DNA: TGCCTCCGGGACACCCTATACAATGAGCAGTTCTTC.

The CDR3 bases are TGTGCCAGTAGTAAACTTTCTGGGAGTCCGTACCAAGAGACCCAGTACTTC. It translates to CASSKLSGSPYQETQYF. V is TRBV19 and J is TRBJ2-5, with D maybe TRBD2 (5 bases). Germline V gene sequence: CDR1 LNHDA, CDR2 SQIVND (reference sequence). V lost 4 bases to trimming and J lost 0 bases, with 18 bases between them. This CDR3 spans 17 amino acids.

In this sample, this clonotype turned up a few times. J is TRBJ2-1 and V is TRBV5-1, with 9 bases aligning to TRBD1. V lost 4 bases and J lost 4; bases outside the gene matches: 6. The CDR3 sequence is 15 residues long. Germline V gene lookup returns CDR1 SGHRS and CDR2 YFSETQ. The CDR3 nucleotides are TGCGCCAGCAGCGTGGACAGGGGAGAATACAATGAGCAGTTCTTC. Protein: CASSVDRGEYNEQFF. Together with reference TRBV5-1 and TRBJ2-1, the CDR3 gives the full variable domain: KAGVTQTPRYLIKTRGQQVTLSCSPISGHRSVSWYQQTPGQGLQFLFEYFSETQRNKGNFPGRFSGRQFSNSRSEMNVSTLELGDSALYLCASSVDRGEYNEQFFGPGTRLTVL.

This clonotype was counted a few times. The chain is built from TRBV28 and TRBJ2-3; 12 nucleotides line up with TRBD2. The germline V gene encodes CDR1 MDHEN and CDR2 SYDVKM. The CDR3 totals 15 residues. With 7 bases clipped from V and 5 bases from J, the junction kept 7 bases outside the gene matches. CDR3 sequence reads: CASNPPGLAGDTQYF. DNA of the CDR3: TGTGCCAGCAATCCCCCGGGACTAGCGGGAGATACGCAGTATTTT.

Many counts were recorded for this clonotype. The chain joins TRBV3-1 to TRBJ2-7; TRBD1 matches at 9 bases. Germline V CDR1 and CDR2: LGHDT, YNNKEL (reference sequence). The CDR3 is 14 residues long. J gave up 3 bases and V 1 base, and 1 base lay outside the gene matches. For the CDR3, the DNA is TGTGCCAGCAGCCAAGGGACAGGGGTCTACGAGCAGTACTTC. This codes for CASSQGTGVYEQYF.

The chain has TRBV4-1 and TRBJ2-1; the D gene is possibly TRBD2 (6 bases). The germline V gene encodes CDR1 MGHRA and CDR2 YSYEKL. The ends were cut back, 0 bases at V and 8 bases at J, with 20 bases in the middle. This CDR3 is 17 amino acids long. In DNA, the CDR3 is TGCGCCAGCAGCCAAGATCCTAGCGTATCAGTTGGAGATGAGCAGTTCTTC. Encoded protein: CASSQDPSVSVGDEQFF.

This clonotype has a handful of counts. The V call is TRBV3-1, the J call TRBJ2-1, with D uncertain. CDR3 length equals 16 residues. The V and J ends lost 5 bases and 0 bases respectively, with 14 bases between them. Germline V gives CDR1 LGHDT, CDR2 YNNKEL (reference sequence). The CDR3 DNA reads TGTGCCAGCAGCATCCCGGCCGCACGCTCCTACAATGAGCAGTTCTTC. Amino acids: CASSIPAARSYNEQFF.